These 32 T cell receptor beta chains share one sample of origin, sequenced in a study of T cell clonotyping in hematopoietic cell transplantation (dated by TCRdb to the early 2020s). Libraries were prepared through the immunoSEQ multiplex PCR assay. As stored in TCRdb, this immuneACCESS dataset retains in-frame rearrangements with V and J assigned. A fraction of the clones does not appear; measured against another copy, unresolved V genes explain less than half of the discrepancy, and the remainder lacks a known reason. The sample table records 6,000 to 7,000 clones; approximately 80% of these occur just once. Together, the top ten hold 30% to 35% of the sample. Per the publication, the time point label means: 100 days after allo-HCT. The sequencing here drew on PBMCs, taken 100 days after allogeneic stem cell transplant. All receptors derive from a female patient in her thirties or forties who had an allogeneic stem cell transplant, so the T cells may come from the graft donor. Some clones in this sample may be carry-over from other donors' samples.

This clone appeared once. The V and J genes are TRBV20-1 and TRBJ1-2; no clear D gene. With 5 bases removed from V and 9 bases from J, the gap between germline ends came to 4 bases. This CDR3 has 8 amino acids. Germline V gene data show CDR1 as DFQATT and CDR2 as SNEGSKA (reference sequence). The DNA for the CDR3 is TGCAGTGCTTACCGCTACACCTTC. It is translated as CSAYRYTF.

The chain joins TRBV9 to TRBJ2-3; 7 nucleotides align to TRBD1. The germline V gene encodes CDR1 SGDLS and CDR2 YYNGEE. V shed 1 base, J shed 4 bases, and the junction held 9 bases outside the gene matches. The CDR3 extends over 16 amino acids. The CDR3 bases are TGTGCCAGCAGCGTAAGTGTAGACAGGGACGCAGATACGCAGTATTTT. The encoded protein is CASSVSVDRDADTQYF.

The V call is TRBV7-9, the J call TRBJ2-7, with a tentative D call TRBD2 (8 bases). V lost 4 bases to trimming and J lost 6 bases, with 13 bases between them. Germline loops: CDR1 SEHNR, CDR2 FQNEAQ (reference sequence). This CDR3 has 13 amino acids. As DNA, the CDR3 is TGTGCCAGCAGCTGGGACAGCGGGGGCGAGCAGTACTTC. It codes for CASSWDSGGEQYF.

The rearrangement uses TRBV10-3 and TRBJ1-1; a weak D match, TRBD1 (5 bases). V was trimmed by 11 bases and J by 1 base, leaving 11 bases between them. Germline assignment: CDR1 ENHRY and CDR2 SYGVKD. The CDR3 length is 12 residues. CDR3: CAVGTANTEAFF. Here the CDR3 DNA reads TGTGCCGTTGGGACGGCGAACACTGAAGCTTTCTTT.

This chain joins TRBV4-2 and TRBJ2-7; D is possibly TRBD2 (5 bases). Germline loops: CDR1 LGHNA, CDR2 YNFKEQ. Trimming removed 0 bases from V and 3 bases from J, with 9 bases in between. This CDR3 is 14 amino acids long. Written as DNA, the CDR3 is TGTGCCAGCAGCCAAGAGTTGGAGGACTACGAGCAGTACTTC. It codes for CASSQELEDYEQYF.

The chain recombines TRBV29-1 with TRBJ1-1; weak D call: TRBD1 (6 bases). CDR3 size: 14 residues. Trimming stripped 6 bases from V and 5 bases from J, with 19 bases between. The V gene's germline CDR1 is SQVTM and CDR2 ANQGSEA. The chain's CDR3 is CSVHQTGILTEAFF. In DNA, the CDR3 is TGCAGCGTCCACCAGACAGGTATATTGACTGAAGCTTTCTTT.

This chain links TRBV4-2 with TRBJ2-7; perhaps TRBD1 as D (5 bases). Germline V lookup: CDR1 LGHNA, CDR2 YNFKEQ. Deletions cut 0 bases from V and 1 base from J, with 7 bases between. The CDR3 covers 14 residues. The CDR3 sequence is CASSQDAGSYEQYF. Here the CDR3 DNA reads TGTGCCAGCAGCCAAGATGCAGGGTCCTACGAGCAGTACTTC.

The CDR3 bases are TGCGCCAGCAGCTTGGACAGTATCTATGGCTACACCTTC. Amino acids: CASSLDSIYGYTF. V is TRBV5-1 and J is TRBJ1-2; D not certain. Per the germline V gene, CDR1 is SGHRS and CDR2 is YFSETQ. V was clipped by 0 bases and J by 4 bases, with 7 bases between them. CDR3 length: 13 residues.

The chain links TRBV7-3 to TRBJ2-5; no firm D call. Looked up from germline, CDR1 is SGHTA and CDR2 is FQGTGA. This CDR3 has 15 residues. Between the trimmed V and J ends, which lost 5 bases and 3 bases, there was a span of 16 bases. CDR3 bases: TGTGCCAGCAGCCCCGAGTTGTCGATGGAAGAGACCCAGTACTTC. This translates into CASSPELSMEETQYF.

The CDR3 loop is CASSYTGPPNYGYTF. In DNA, the CDR3 is TGCGCCAGCAGCTATACAGGGCCCCCTAACTATGGCTACACCTTC. The V gene is TRBV5-1, the J gene TRBJ1-2; possibly TRBD1 for D (6 bases). Trimming took 3 bases from V and 0 from J, leaving 12 bases between them. Per the germline V gene, CDR1 is SGHRS and CDR2 is YFSETQ. The CDR3 spans 15 residues.

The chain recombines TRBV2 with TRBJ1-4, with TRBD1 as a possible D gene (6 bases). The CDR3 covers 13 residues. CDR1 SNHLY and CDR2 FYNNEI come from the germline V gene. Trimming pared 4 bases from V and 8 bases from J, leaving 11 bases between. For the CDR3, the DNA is TGTGCCAGCAGTGCAGGGGCCCAGGAAAAACTGTTTTTT. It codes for CASSAGAQEKLFF.

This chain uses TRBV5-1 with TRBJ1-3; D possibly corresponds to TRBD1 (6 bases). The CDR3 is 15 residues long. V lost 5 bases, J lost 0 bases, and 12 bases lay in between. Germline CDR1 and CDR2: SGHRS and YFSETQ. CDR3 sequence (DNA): TGCGCCAGCAGGGAGGACAGTTTCTCTGGAAACACCATATATTTT. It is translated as CASREDSFSGNTIYF.

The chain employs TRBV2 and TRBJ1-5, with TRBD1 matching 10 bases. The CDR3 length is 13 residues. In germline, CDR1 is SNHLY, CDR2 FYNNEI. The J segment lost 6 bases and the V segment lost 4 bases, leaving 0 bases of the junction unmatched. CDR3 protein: CASSGDRGQPQHF. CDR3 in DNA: TGTGCCAGCAGTGGGGACAGGGGTCAGCCCCAGCATTTT.

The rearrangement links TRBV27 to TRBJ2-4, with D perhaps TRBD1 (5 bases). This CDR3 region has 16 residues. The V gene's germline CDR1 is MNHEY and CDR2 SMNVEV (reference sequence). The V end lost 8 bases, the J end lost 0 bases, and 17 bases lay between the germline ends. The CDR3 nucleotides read TGTGCCAGCTCGCCGACAGTTAGTATAGCCAAAAACATTCAGTACTTC. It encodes CASSPTVSIAKNIQYF.

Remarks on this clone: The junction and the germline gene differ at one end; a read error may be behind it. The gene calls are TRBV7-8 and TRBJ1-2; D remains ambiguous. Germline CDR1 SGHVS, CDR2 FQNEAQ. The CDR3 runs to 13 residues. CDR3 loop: CASSPTAYYGYTF. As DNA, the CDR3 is TGCGCCAGCAGCCCGACGGCTTACTATGGCTACACCTTC.

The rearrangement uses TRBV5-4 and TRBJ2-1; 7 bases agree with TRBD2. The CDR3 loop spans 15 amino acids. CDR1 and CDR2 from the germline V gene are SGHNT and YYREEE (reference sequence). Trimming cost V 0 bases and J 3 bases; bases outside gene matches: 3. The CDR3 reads CASSLGGGVYNEQFF. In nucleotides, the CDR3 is TGTGCCAGCAGCTTGGGCGGGGGAGTCTACAATGAGCAGTTCTTC. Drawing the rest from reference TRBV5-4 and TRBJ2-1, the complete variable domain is ETGVTQSPTHLIKTRGQQVTLRCSSQSGHNTVSWYQQALGQGPQFIFQYYREEENGRGNFPPRFSGLQFPNYSSELNVNALELDDSALYLCASSLGGGVYNEQFFGPGTRLTVL.

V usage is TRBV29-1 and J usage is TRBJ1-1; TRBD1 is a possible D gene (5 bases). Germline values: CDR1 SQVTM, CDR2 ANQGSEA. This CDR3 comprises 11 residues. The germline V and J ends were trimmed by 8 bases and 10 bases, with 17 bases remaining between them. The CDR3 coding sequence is TGCAGCACCACCTCGGACGGGGGAGCTTTCTTT. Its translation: CSTTSDGGAFF.

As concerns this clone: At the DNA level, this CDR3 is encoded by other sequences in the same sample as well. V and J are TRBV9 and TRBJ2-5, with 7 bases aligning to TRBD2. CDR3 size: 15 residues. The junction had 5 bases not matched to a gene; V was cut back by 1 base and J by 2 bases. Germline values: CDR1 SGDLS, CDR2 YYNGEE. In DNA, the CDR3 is TGTGCCAGCAGCGTACTTTCCGGGGGGCAAGAGACCCAGTACTTC. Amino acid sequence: CASSVLSGGQETQYF.

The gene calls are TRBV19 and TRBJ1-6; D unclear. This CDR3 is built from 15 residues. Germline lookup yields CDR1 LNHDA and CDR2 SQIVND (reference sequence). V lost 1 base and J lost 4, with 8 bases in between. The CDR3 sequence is CASSIAGTYNSPLHF. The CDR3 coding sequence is TGTGCCAGTAGTATAGCAGGAACTTATAATTCACCCCTCCACTTT.

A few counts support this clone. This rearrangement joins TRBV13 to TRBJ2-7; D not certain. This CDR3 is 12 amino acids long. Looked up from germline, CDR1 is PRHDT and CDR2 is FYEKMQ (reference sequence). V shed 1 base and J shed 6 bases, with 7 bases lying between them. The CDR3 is CASSLDRTEQYF. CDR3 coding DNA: TGTGCCAGCAGCTTAGACAGAACCGAGCAGTACTTC.

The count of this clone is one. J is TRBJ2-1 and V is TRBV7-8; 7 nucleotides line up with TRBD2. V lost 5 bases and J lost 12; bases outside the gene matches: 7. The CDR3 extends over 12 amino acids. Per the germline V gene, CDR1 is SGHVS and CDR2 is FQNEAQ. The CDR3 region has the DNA TGTGCCAGCAGCCCCCCGGGGGGTGGGCAGTTCTTC. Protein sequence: CASSPPGGGQFF.

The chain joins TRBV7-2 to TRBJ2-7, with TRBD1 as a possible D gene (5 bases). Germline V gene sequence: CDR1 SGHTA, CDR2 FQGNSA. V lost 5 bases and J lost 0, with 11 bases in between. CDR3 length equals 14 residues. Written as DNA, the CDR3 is TGTGCCAGCAGCCTTTCGACAGACTCCTACGAGCAGTACTTC. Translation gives CASSLSTDSYEQYF.

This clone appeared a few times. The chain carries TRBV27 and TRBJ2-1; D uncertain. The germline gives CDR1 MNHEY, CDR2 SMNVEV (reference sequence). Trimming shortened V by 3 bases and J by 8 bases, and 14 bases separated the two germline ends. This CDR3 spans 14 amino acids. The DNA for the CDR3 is TGTGCCAGCAGTTTTTGGGCAAACGGACATGAGCAGTTCTTC. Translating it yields CASSFWANGHEQFF.

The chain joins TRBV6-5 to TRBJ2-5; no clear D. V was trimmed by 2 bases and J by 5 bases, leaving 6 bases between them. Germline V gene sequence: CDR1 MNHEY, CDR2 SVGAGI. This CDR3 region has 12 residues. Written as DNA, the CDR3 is TGTGCCAGCAGTTACGGTACGGAGACCCAGTACTTC. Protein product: CASSYGTETQYF.

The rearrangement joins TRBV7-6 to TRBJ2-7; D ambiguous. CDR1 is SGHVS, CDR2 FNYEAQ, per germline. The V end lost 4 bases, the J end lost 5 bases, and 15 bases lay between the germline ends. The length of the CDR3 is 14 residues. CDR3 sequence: CASSSPPRVHEQYF. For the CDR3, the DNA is TGTGCCAGCAGCTCTCCGCCTAGGGTCCACGAGCAGTACTTC.

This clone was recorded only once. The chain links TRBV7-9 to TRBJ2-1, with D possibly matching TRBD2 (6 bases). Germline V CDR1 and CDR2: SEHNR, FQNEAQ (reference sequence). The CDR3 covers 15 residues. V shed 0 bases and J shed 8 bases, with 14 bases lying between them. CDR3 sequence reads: CASSLAGGIVHEQFF. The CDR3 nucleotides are TGTGCCAGCAGCTTAGCCGGAGGGATCGTTCATGAGCAGTTCTTC.

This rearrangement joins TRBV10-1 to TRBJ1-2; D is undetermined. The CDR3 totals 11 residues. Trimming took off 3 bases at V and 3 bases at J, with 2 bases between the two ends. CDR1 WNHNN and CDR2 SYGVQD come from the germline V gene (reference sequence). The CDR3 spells CASSDDYGYTF. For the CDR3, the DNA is TGCGCCAGCAGTGATGACTATGGCTACACCTTC.

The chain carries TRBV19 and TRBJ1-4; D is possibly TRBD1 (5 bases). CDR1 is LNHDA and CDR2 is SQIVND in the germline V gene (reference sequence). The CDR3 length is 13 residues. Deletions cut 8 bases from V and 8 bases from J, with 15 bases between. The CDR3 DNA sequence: TGTGCCAGTTCTGAGGGGCGCCACGAAAAACTGTTTTTT. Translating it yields CASSEGRHEKLFF.

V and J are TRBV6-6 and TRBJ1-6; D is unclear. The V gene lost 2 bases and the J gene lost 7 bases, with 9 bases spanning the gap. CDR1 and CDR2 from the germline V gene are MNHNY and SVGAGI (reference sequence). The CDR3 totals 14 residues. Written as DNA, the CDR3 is TGTGCCAGCAGTTACAGGGAACACAATTCACCCCTCCACTTT. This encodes CASSYREHNSPLHF.

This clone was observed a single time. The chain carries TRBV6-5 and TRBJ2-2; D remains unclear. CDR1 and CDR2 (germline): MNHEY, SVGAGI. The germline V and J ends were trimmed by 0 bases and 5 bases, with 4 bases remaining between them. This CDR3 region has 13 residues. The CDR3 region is CASSYSGTGELFF. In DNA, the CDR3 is TGTGCCAGCAGTTACTCGGGGACCGGGGAGCTGTTTTTT.

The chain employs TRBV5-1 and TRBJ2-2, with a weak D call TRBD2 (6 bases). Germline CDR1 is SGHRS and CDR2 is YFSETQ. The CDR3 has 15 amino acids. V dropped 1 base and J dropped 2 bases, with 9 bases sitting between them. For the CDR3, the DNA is TGCGCCAGCAGCTTGACAGGACTAAACACCGGGGAGCTGTTTTTT. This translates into CASSLTGLNTGELFF.

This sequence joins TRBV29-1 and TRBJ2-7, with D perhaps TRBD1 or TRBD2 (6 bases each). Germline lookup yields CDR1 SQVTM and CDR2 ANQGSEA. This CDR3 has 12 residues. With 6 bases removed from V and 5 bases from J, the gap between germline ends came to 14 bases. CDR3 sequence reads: CSVGWGADEQYF. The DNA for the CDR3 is TGCAGCGTCGGTTGGGGGGCAGACGAGCAGTACTTC.